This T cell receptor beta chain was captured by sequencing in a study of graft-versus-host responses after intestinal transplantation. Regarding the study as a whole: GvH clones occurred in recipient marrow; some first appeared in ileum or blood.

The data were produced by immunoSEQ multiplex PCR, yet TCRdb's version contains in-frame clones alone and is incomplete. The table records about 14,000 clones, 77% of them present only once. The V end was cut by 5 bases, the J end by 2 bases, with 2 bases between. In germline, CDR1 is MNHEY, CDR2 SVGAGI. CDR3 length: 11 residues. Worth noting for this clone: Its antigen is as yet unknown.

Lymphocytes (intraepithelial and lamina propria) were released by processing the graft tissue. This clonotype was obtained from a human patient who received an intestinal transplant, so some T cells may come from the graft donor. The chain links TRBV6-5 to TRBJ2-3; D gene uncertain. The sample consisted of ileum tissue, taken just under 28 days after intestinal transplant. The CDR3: CASSHTDTQYF. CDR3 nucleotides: TGTGCCAGCAGTCACACAGATACGCAGTATTTT.